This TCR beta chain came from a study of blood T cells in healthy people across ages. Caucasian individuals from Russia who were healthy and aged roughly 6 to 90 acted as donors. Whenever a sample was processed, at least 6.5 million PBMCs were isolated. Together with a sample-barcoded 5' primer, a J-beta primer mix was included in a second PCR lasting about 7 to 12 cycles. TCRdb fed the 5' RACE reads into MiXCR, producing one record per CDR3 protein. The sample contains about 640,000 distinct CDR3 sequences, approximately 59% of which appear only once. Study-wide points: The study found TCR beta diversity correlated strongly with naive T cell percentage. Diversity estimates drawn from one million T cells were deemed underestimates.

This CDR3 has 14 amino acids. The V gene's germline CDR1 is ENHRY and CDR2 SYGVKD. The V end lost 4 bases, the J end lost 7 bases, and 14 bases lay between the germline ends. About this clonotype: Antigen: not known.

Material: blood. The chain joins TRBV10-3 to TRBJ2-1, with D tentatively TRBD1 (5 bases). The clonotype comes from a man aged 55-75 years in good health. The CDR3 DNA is TGTGCCATCAGTGCGACAGCTCCCTCTAATGAGCAGTTCTTC. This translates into CAISATAPSNEQFF.